This section outlines one TCR beta chain sequence together with its context. As yet, its antigen is unknown. This sample stems from a study of beta chain features in type 1 diabetes. At the level of the study: Sorted cells, more than 95,000,000 in number, were examined across all samples.

Study results and limitations: TCRB CDR3s were moderately but significantly shorter in Type 1 diabetes patients in all four CD4+ subsets. Patients with type 1 diabetes showed fewer VDJ junction insertions and more deletions. The question left open here concerned HLA type influencing TCRB rearrangement.

CDR1 and CDR2 from the germline V gene are SGHKS and YYEKEE (reference sequence). Trimming removed 4 bases from V and 0 bases from J; junction bases left unmatched: 2. This CDR3 has 15 residues. Investigators reverse transcribed all isolated RNA, so they sequenced expressed TCRB transcripts. The assay was immunoSEQ multiplex PCR, and TCRdb's table has in-frame clones only and misses some. The sample contains around 25,000 clones, about two thirds of which appear only once. Source material: Tregs from blood. The source is a man younger than 35 with type 1 diabetes. The chain carries TRBV5-5 and TRBJ2-1; TRBD2 matches 9 bases. The CDR3 sequence: CASSVSGSSYNEQFF. As DNA, the CDR3 is TGTGCCAGCAGCGTTAGCGGGAGCTCCTACAATGAGCAGTTCTTC.